Following are 5 T cell receptor beta chains from one sample sequenced in a study of T cell repertoires in cytomegalovirus infection. TCRdb processed the reads anew with MiXCR; each CDR3 protein has one entry. Seen here are 250,000 to 350,000 distinct CDR3 sequences, about 25% observed once, and the top ten hold about 14%. Source material: PBMCs. These receptors were collected from a human donor in good health (CMV status not recorded). Some clones in this sample may be carry-over from other donors' samples.

This chain connects TRBV6-6 to TRBJ2-7; 10 bases match TRBD1. The CDR3 totals 14 residues. Trimming cost V 2 bases and J 6 bases; bases outside gene matches: 4. Germline assignment: CDR1 MNHNY and CDR2 SVGAGI (reference sequence). The CDR3 nucleotides are TGTGCCAGCAGTTACCGCGGGGACAGGGGCGAGCAGTACTTC. The encoded protein is CASSYRGDRGEQYF.

This clonotype was detected many times. The V and J genes are TRBV7-9 and TRBJ1-3; D may be TRBD1 (5 bases). V dropped 5 bases and J dropped 10 bases, with 12 bases sitting between them. The CDR3 is 12 residues long. Per germline, CDR1 SEHNR and CDR2 FQNEAQ (reference sequence). CDR3: CASSPGHSTIYF. The DNA of the CDR3 is TGTGCCAGCAGCCCGGGGCATAGTACCATATATTTT.

The chain recombines TRBV30 with TRBJ2-2, with a possible D match to TRBD2 (5 bases). Trimming stripped 4 bases from V and 1 base from J, with 10 bases between. This CDR3 spans 14 amino acids. Germline V gene sequence: CDR1 GTSNPN, CDR2 SVGIG (reference sequence). The CDR3 loop is CAWTSRRNTGELFF. The CDR3 DNA reads TGTGCCTGGACTAGCAGAAGGAACACCGGGGAGCTGTTTTTT.

The V call is TRBV10-1, the J call TRBJ2-3; weak D call: TRBD2 (5 bases). CDR3 length: 13 residues. The germline V and J ends were trimmed by 3 bases and 4 bases, with 8 bases remaining between them. CDR1 and CDR2 (germline): WNHNN, SYGVQD (reference sequence). As DNA, the CDR3 is TGCGCCAGCAGTGAACAGAGGGCAGATACGCAGTATTTT. The encoded protein is CASSEQRADTQYF.

This clonotype has more than one count but fewer than ten. The chain combines TRBV5-1 with TRBJ2-1, with TRBD2 identical over 8 bases. Trimming cost V 1 base and J 2 bases; bases outside gene matches: 5. Germline lookup yields CDR1 SGHRS and CDR2 YFSETQ. The CDR3 spans 16 residues. CDR3 loop: CASSLWAGGAYNEQFF. The CDR3 DNA is TGCGCCAGCAGCTTGTGGGCGGGGGGCGCCTACAATGAGCAGTTCTTC.